The 30 T cell receptor beta chains reported below all come from one sample, sequenced in a study of blood T cell repertoires in COVID-19. Using immunoSEQ multiplex PCR, the repertoire was profiled, and TCRdb retains in-frame clones only, with some absent. The sample lists roughly 380,000 clones; about 80% were seen once. Sample: peripheral blood. These receptors were taken from a human donor with acute or convalescent COVID-19. The donor label of this sample is uncertain.

The count of this clone is one. The chain is built from TRBV18 and TRBJ1-1; TRBD1 matches 8 bases. V was clipped by 5 bases and J by 5 bases; unmatched bases: 10. The CDR3 contains 15 residues. CDR1 and CDR2 from the germline V gene are KGHSH and LQKENI. This chain's CDR3 is CASSSSTGAGTEAFF. CDR3 bases: TGTGCCAGCTCATCATCGACAGGGGCCGGGACTGAAGCTTTCTTT.

The table lists this clone with a count of one. The V gene is TRBV27, the J gene TRBJ1-4; D unresolved. The CDR3 length is 15 residues. Germline V gives CDR1 MNHEY, CDR2 SMNVEV (reference sequence). V was pared by 7 bases and J by 0 bases, with 12 bases between. CDR3 loop: CASTTGYATNEKLFF. As DNA, the CDR3 is TGTGCCAGCACCACGGGTTATGCAACTAATGAAAAACTGTTTTTT.

This chain links TRBV12-3 or TRBV12-4 with TRBJ1-2; 8 bases are a match to TRBD1. With V trimmed by 4 bases and J by 7 bases, 5 bases remained unmatched. The CDR3 runs to 13 residues. The CDR3, as DNA: TGTGCCAGCAGTTCCTCGACAGGGGTTGGCTACACCTTC. It is translated as CASSSSTGVGYTF.

The chain employs TRBV7-6 and TRBJ2-1; no clear D. The CDR3 sequence is 16 residues long. Trimming took off 5 bases at V and 4 bases at J, with 18 bases between the two ends. Germline CDR1 is SGHVS and CDR2 is FNYEAQ. The CDR3, as DNA: TGTGCCAGCAGCCCTTCTAACCCACCCCTTTACAATGAGCAGTTCTTC. Translated, it gives CASSPSNPPLYNEQFF.

The chain uses TRBV5-4 and TRBJ1-2; TRBD1 aligns across 8 bases. Germline lookup yields CDR1 SGHNT and CDR2 YYREEE (reference sequence). The CDR3 is 15 amino acids. V gave up 4 bases and J gave up 4 bases; unmatched junction bases: 9. CDR3 DNA sequence: TGTGCCAGCAGCGCGAAGACAGGGGAGATCTATGGCTACACCTTC. Protein sequence: CASSAKTGEIYGYTF. The full variable domain, its missing parts supplied by reference TRBV5-4 and TRBJ1-2, is ETGVTQSPTHLIKTRGQQVTLRCSSQSGHNTVSWYQQALGQGPQFIFQYYREEENGRGNFPPRFSGLQFPNYSSELNVNALELDDSALYLCASSAKTGEIYGYTFGSGTRLTVV.

The rearrangement links TRBV19 to TRBJ2-1; TRBD2 matches 8 bases. This CDR3 has 15 amino acids. Germline loops: CDR1 LNHDA, CDR2 SQIVND (reference sequence). In DNA, the CDR3 is TGTGTCGAGTTTAATCGGGGGGGGTCCTACAATGAGCAGTTCTTC. This translates into CVEFNRGGSYNEQFF.

This sequence joins TRBV6-4 and TRBJ1-1; TRBD1 matches at 10 bases. This CDR3 contains 15 residues. Germline assignment: CDR1 MRHNA and CDR2 SNTAGT. V gave up 6 bases and J gave up 0 bases; unmatched junction bases: 4. The CDR3 DNA sequence: TGTGCCAGCAGCAGGGACAGGGGATTGAACACTGAAGCTTTCTTT. Translating gives CASSRDRGLNTEAFF.

This clone was observed a handful of times. The chain employs TRBV30 and TRBJ2-1; tentative D call: TRBD1 (6 bases). Germline values: CDR1 GTSNPN, CDR2 SVGIG (reference sequence). The germline V and J ends were trimmed by 5 bases and 8 bases, with 7 bases remaining between them. This CDR3 has 10 residues. This chain's CDR3 is CAWGGYEQFF. DNA of the CDR3: TGTGCCTGGGGGGGCTATGAGCAGTTCTTC.

The gene calls are TRBV7-2 and TRBJ1-2, with D possibly being TRBD1 (5 bases). Germline loops: CDR1 SGHTA, CDR2 FQGNSA. The CDR3 sequence is 13 residues long. V was clipped by 5 bases and J by 8 bases, with 15 bases between them. The CDR3: CASSPYQGLGYTF. CDR3 bases: TGTGCCAGCAGCCCATATCAGGGTTTGGGCTACACCTTC. Variable domain in full (rest from reference TRBV7-2 and TRBJ1-2): GAGVSQSPSNKVTEKGKDVELRCDPISGHTALYWYRQSLGQGLEFLIYFQGNSAPDKSGLPSDRFSAERTGGSVSTLTIQRTQQEDSAVYLCASSPYQGLGYTFGSGTRLTVV.

This chain connects TRBV6-6 to TRBJ1-3, with 8 positions matching TRBD1. Germline CDR1 reads MNHNY; CDR2 reads SVGAGI (reference sequence). The J segment lost 2 bases and the V segment lost 6 bases, leaving 3 bases of the junction unmatched. The CDR3 is 14 residues long. DNA of the CDR3: TGTGCCAGCAGAGAGACAGGGGCTGGAAACACCATATATTTT. It is translated as CASRETGAGNTIYF.

This sequence joins TRBV18 and TRBJ2-1; 12 bases align to TRBD2. V trimming: 4 bases; J trimming: 7 bases; junction bases outside the gene matches: 14. This CDR3 comprises 18 residues. Germline assignment: CDR1 KGHSH and CDR2 LQKENI. The CDR3 bases are TGTGCCAGCTCACAATATTCGGGACTAGCGGGTGGAGCTAATGAGCAGTTCTTC. Amino acid sequence: CASSQYSGLAGGANEQFF.

The chain joins TRBV28 to TRBJ1-2; no clear D gene. The ends were cut back, 3 bases at V and 11 bases at J, with 19 bases in the middle. The germline V gene encodes CDR1 MDHEN and CDR2 SYDVKM. The CDR3 sequence is 14 residues long. The CDR3 loop is CASSFAGSPFGYTF. CDR3 bases: TGTGCCAGCAGTTTCGCGGGCAGTCCATTCGGGTACACCTTC.

Here the CDR3 reads CASSLPSGYEQYF. CDR3 DNA sequence: TGTGCCAGCAGCTTACCTTCGGGCTACGAGCAGTACTTC. This rearrangement joins TRBV5-4 to TRBJ2-7; D is ambiguous. The CDR3 is made up of 13 amino acids. The V gene's germline CDR1 is SGHNT and CDR2 YYREEE (reference sequence). Between the trimmed V and J ends, which lost 2 bases and 3 bases, there was a span of 9 bases.

The chain uses TRBV5-6 and TRBJ1-2; TRBD1 agrees at 10 bases. The CDR3 sequence is 15 residues long. The V and J ends lost 4 bases and 6 bases, in that order; junction bases with no gene match: 9. Germline loops: CDR1 SGHDT, CDR2 YYEEEE. The CDR3 coding sequence is TGTGCCAGCAGCCCCCCACGACAGGGGGCGGATGGCTACACCTTC. This codes for CASSPPRQGADGYTF.

This sequence joins TRBV5-4 and TRBJ2-7; D gene ambiguous. V was clipped by 0 bases and J by 6 bases, with 7 bases between them. Per the germline V gene, CDR1 is SGHNT and CDR2 is YYREEE (reference sequence). CDR3 size: 12 residues. This CDR3 is CASSLGKREQYF. DNA of the CDR3: TGTGCCAGCAGCTTGGGGAAGCGCGAGCAGTACTTC.

The J gene is TRBJ2-1, the V gene TRBV10-3, with a tentative D call TRBD2 (6 bases). The germline CDR1 and CDR2 sequences are ENHRY and SYGVKD. There are 11 residues in the CDR3. V was cut by 7 bases and J by 9 bases, with 10 bases left in between. CDR3 loop: CAIKAGSEQFF. CDR3 in DNA: TGTGCCATCAAGGCCGGGAGTGAGCAGTTCTTC.

The chain carries TRBV2 and TRBJ2-4, with 8 bases lining up with TRBD2. Per the germline V gene, CDR1 is SNHLY and CDR2 is FYNNEI. This CDR3 comprises 13 residues. The ends lost 3 bases at V and 7 bases at J; junction bases unmatched: 2. The DNA of the CDR3 is TGTGCCAGCAGTGATGCTAGCGGGAACATTCAGTACTTC. Translation gives CASSDASGNIQYF. Supplemented by reference TRBV2 and TRBJ2-4, the full variable domain reads EPEVTQTPSHQVTQMGQEVILRCVPISNHLYFYWYRQILGQKVEFLVSFYNNEISEKSEIFDDQFSVERPDGSNFTLKIRSTKLEDSAMYFCASSDASGNIQYFGAGTRLSVL.

The rearrangement links TRBV19 to TRBJ2-1; weak D call: TRBD2 (7 bases). CDR3 length: 14 amino acids. Germline V gives CDR1 LNHDA, CDR2 SQIVND (reference sequence). V dropped 0 bases and J dropped 8 bases, with 11 bases sitting between them. DNA of the CDR3: TGTGCCAGTAGTATAGAGAGGGGGGGCTATGAGCAGTTCTTC. As protein: CASSIERGGYEQFF.

The chain combines TRBV12-3 or TRBV12-4 with TRBJ1-1; D perhaps matches TRBD1 (5 bases). V was pared by 9 bases and J by 3 bases, with 14 bases between. There are 13 residues in the CDR3. DNA for the CDR3: TGTGCCAGTGCCTTACAGGAGCACACTGAAGCTTTCTTT. Encoded protein: CASALQEHTEAFF.

The chain employs TRBV18 and TRBJ1-2; 9 bases are shared with TRBD1. Germline CDR1 and CDR2: KGHSH and LQKENI. This CDR3 is built from 16 residues. J lost 7 bases, V lost 3 bases, and 12 bases had no gene match. The CDR3: CASSPLNPGTGSGYTF. The CDR3 coding sequence is TGTGCCAGCTCACCCCTAAATCCCGGGACAGGGTCTGGCTACACCTTC.

The chain links TRBV10-1 to TRBJ1-1; 9 positions agree with TRBD1. Per germline, CDR1 WNHNN and CDR2 SYGVQD (reference sequence). The CDR3 contains 14 residues. V shed 6 bases, J shed 2 bases, and the junction held 4 bases outside the gene matches. CDR3 sequence: CASREDRGNTEAFF. The DNA for the CDR3 is TGCGCCAGCAGGGAGGACAGGGGTAACACTGAAGCTTTCTTT.

The chain joins TRBV6-1 to TRBJ1-3; D unclear. This CDR3 is built from 15 residues. Germline CDR1 and CDR2: MNHNS and SASEGT. With 5 bases removed from V and 1 base from J, the gap between germline ends came to 12 bases. The CDR3 is CASSPNRASGNTIYF. CDR3 in DNA: TGTGCCAGCAGTCCCAATCGCGCTTCTGGAAACACCATATATTTT.

The rearrangement joins TRBV7-9 to TRBJ2-7, with 7 bases aligning to TRBD2. J was trimmed by 4 bases and V by 7 bases; bases with no gene match: 7. This CDR3 spans 13 amino acids. Germline CDR1 and CDR2: SEHNR and FQNEAQ (reference sequence). CDR3: CASTSPGGYEQYF. CDR3 DNA sequence: TGTGCCAGCACCTCGCCGGGGGGATACGAGCAGTACTTC.

The chain carries TRBV10-3 and TRBJ2-5; 13 nucleotides match TRBD2. Germline CDR1 is ENHRY and CDR2 is SYGVKD. J was trimmed by 2 bases and V by 5 bases; bases with no gene match: 11. This CDR3 is built from 18 residues. The DNA of the CDR3 is TGTGCCATCAGTAAAACTTCGGGGACTAGCGGGATTCAAGAGACCCAGTACTTC. Translating gives CAISKTSGTSGIQETQYF.

The chain employs TRBV2 and TRBJ1-6; D possibly corresponds to TRBD1 (6 bases). V was shortened by 6 bases and J by 6 bases, with 15 bases between the two germline ends. The CDR3 is made up of 15 amino acids. Germline V gives CDR1 SNHLY, CDR2 FYNNEI. CDR3 protein: CASRAGDNLNSPLHF. CDR3 DNA sequence: TGTGCCAGCAGGGCGGGGGACAACCTTAATTCACCCCTCCACTTT. Looking up the rest from reference TRBV2 and TRBJ1-6 gives the full variable domain: EPEVTQTPSHQVTQMGQEVILRCVPISNHLYFYWYRQILGQKVEFLVSFYNNEISEKSEIFDDQFSVERPDGSNFTLKIRSTKLEDSAMYFCASRAGDNLNSPLHFGNGTRLTVT.

The chain is built from TRBV18 and TRBJ2-7, with D tentatively TRBD2 (6 bases). The V end was cut by 2 bases, the J end by 6 bases, with 14 bases between. CDR1 is KGHSH, CDR2 LQKENI, per germline. The CDR3 loop spans 14 amino acids. CDR3 in DNA: TGTGCCAGCTCACCAAACCGGGGGTCGGGCGAGCAGTACTTC. It encodes CASSPNRGSGEQYF.

The J gene is TRBJ1-2, the V gene TRBV5-1, with a possible D match to TRBD1 (5 bases). This CDR3 is built from 15 residues. In germline, CDR1 is SGHRS, CDR2 YFSETQ. V was pared by 0 bases and J by 3 bases, with 12 bases between. CDR3 sequence reads: CASSLEGPRDYGYTF. CDR3 coding DNA: TGCGCCAGCAGCTTGGAGGGGCCCAGGGACTATGGCTACACCTTC.

The V and J genes are TRBV12-5 and TRBJ1-1; D is undetermined. CDR1 LGHNT and CDR2 FRNRAP come from the germline V gene. The CDR3 has 13 residues. Trimming cost V 3 bases and J 3 bases, with 8 bases left between them. Here the CDR3 DNA reads TGTGCTAGTGGTTTAGGACTTCACACTGAAGCTTTCTTT. This sequence encodes CASGLGLHTEAFF.

The chain couples TRBV12-3 or TRBV12-4 to TRBJ1-4; the D is unclear. V shed 7 bases and J shed 8 bases, with 14 bases lying between them. This CDR3 region has 13 residues. The CDR3 spells CASTRLSGEKLFF. The DNA of the CDR3 is TGTGCCAGCACCCGATTATCGGGGGAAAAACTGTTTTTT.

The chain employs TRBV15 and TRBJ2-1; 7 nucleotides agree with TRBD1. CDR3 size: 16 residues. Germline V lookup: CDR1 LNHNV, CDR2 YYDKDF (reference sequence). Trimming cost V 0 bases and J 5 bases; bases outside gene matches: 7. Here the CDR3 reads CATSRDGRGWDNEQFF. In nucleotides, the CDR3 is TGTGCCACCAGCAGAGATGGCAGGGGGTGGGACAATGAGCAGTTCTTC.